The following is a T cell receptor (beta chain) sequence with its context. This sample was included in a study of PD-1 blockade in classical Hodgkin lymphoma. The sample's time point: newly diagnosed, previously untreated cHL patient sample. Trimming left V 0 bases short and J 6 bases short, with 9 bases between. The CDR3 is 13 residues long. Germline lookup yields CDR1 SNHLY and CDR2 FYNNEI. The data were produced by immunoSEQ multiplex PCR, yet TCRdb's version contains in-frame clones alone and is incomplete. The sample lists about 15,000 clones; 75% to 90% were seen once. V gene TRBV2 combines with J gene TRBJ2-7, with unresolved D. The origin of this receptor is a human donor with classical Hodgkin lymphoma. The sample consisted of peripheral blood mononuclear cells (PBMCs). The CDR3 loop reads CASSEASPSEQYF. Written as DNA, the CDR3 is TGTGCCAGCAGTGAAGCGAGCCCCTCCGAGCAGTACTTC.